Presented here are 3 T cell receptor beta chains from one specimen sequenced in a study of blood T cell repertoires in COVID-19. Data came from immunoSEQ multiplex PCR; TCRdb stores just in-frame clones and leaves some out. The table shows some 240,000 clones, with about nine tenths occurring only once. The sequencing sample was made of peripheral blood. These receptors all stem from a man in his fifties or sixties who had recovered from COVID-19.

The rearrangement uses TRBV2 and TRBJ2-7; D may be TRBD2 (6 bases). CDR3 size: 13 residues. V was pared by 9 bases and J by 9 bases, with 21 bases between. Germline V gene data show CDR1 as SNHLY and CDR2 as FYNNEI. This chain's CDR3 is CASTNGGARRQYV. The CDR3 DNA reads as TGTGCCAGTACCAACGGCGGGGCCCGGAGGCAGTACGTC.

The CDR3 spells CAIRGQVAAGELFF. Here the CDR3 DNA reads TGTGCCATCAGAGGACAGGTTGCCGCCGGGGAGCTGTTTTTT. The V call is TRBV10-3, the J call TRBJ2-2; 7 bases align to TRBD1. Germline-derived CDR1 and CDR2 are ENHRY and SYGVKD. J gave up 6 bases and V 6 bases, and 7 bases lay outside the gene matches. The CDR3 loop spans 14 amino acids.

V and J are TRBV5-1 and TRBJ1-2; 7 bases align to TRBD1. CDR1 is SGHRS and CDR2 is YFSETQ in the germline V gene. This CDR3 contains 13 residues. V lost 4 bases to trimming and J lost 9 bases; unmatched junction nucleotides: 9. The CDR3 nucleotides are TGCGCCAGCAGCGAAGACAGGGTTTTCCGCTACACCTTC. It translates to CASSEDRVFRYTF.